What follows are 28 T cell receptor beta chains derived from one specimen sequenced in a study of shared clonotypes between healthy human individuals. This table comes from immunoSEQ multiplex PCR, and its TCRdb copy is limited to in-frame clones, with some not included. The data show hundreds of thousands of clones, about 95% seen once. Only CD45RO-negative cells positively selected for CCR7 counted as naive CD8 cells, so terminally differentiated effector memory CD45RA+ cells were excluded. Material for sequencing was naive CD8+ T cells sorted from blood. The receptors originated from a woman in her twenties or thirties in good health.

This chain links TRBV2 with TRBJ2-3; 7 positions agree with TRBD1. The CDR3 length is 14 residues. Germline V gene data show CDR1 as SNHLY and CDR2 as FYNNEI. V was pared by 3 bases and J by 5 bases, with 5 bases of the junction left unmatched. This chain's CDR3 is CASSDARGIDTQYF. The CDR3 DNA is TGTGCCAGCAGTGACGCCAGGGGGATAGATACGCAGTATTTT.

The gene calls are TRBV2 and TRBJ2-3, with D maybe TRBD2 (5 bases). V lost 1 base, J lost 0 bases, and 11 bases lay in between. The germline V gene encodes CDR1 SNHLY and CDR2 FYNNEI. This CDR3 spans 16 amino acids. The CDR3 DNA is TGTGCCAGCAGTGAAGGGGAGTCCTCTAGCACAGATACGCAGTATTTT. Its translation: CASSEGESSSTDTQYF. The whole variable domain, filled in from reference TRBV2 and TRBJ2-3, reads EPEVTQTPSHQVTQMGQEVILRCVPISNHLYFYWYRQILGQKVEFLVSFYNNEISEKSEIFDDQFSVERPDGSNFTLKIRSTKLEDSAMYFCASSEGESSSTDTQYFGPGTRLTVL.

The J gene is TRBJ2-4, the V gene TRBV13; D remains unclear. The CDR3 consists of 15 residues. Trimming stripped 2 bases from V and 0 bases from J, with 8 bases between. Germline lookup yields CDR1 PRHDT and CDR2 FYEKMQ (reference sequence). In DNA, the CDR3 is TGTGCCAGCAGCTTACCCCTGACAGCCAAAAACATTCAGTACTTC. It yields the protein CASSLPLTAKNIQYF.

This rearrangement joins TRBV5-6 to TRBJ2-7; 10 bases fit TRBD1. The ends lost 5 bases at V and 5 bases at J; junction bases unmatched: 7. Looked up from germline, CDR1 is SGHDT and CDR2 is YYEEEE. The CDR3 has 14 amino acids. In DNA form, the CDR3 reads TGTGCCAGCAGGAGTGGGACAGGGGTCAACGAGCAGTACTTC. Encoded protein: CASRSGTGVNEQYF.

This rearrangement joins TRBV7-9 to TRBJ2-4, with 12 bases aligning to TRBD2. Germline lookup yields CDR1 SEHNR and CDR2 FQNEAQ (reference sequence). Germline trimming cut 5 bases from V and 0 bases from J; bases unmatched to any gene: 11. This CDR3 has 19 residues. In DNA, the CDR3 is TGTGCCAGCAGCGTAGGACTAGCGGGATCCATGGGAGCCAAAAACATTCAGTACTTC. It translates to CASSVGLAGSMGAKNIQYF.

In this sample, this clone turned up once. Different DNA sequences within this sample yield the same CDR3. The CDR3 nucleotides read TGTGCCAGCAGTTTCGGCTACGAGCAGTACTTC. It yields the protein CASSFGYEQYF. The rearrangement uses TRBV27 and TRBJ2-7, with D hard to call. Trimming took off 3 bases at V and 3 bases at J, with 3 bases between the two ends. The CDR3 is 11 residues long. Per the germline V gene, CDR1 is MNHEY and CDR2 is SMNVEV (reference sequence).

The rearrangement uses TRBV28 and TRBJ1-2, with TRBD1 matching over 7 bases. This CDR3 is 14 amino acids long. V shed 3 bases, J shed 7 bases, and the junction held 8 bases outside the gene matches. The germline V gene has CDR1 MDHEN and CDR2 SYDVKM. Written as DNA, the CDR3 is TGTGCCAGCAGTTTTGAGACAGGGCAAAGTGGCTACACCTTC. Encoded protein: CASSFETGQSGYTF.

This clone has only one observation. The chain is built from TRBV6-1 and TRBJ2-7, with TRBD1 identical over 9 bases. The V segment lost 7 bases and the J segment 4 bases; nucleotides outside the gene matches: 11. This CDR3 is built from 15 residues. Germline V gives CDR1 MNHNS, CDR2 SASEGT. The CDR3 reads CASKNPGTGLYEQYF. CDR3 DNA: TGTGCCAGCAAAAACCCCGGGACAGGGCTTTACGAGCAGTACTTC.

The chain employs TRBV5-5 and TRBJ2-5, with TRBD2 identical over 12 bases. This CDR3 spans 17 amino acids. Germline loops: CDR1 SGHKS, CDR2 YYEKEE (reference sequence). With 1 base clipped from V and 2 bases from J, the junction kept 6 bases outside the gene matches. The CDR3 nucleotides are TGTGCCAGCAGCTTGAGGACTAGCGGGGAAAAACAAGAGACCCAGTACTTC. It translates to CASSLRTSGEKQETQYF.

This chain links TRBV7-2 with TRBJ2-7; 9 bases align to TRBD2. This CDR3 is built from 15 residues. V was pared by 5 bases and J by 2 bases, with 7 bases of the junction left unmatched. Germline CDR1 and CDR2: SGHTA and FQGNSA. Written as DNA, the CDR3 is TGTGCCAGCAGCGGGAAGCGGGAGGATCCCTACGAGCAGTACTTC. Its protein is CASSGKREDPYEQYF. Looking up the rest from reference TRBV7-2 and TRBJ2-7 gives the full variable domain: GAGVSQSPSNKVTEKGKDVELRCDPISGHTALYWYRQSLGQGLEFLIYFQGNSAPDKSGLPSDRFSAERTGGSVSTLTIQRTQQEDSAVYLCASSGKREDPYEQYFGPGTRLTVT.

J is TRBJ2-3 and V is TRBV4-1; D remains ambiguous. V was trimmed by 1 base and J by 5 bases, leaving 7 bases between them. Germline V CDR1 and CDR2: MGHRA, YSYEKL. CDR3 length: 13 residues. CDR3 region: CASSQVLLDTQYF. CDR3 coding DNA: TGCGCCAGCAGCCAAGTTCTATTAGATACGCAGTATTTT.

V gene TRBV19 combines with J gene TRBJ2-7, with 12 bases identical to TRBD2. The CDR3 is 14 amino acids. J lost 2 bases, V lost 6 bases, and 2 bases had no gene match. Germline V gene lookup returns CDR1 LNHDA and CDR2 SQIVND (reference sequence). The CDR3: CASSLAGGPYEQYF. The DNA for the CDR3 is TGTGCCAGTAGCCTAGCGGGAGGGCCCTACGAGCAGTACTTC.

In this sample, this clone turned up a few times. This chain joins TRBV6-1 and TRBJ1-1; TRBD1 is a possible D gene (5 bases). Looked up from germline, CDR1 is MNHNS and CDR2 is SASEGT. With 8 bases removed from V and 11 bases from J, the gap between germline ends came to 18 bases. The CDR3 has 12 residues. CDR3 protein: CASGMGGSGAFF. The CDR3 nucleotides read TGTGCCAGCGGGATGGGGGGAAGTGGGGCTTTCTTT.

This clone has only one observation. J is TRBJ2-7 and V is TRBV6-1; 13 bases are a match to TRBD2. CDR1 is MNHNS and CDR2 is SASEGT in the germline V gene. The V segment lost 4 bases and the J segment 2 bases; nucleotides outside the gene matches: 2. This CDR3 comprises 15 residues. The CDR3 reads CASSAGTSGTYEQYF. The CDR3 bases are TGTGCCAGCAGTGCCGGGACTAGCGGGACCTACGAGCAGTACTTC.

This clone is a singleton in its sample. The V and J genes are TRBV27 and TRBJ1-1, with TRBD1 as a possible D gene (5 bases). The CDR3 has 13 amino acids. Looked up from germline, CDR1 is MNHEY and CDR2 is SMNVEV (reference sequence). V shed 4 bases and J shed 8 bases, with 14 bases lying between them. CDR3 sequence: CASSYGQGVEAFF. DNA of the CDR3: TGTGCCAGCAGTTACGGTCAAGGGGTAGAAGCTTTCTTT.

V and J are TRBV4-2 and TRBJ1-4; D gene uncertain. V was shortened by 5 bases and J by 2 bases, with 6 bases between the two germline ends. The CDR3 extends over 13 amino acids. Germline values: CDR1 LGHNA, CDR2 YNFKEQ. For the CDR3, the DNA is TGTGCCAGCAGCTCCCTCACTAATGAAAAACTGTTTTTT. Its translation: CASSSLTNEKLFF.

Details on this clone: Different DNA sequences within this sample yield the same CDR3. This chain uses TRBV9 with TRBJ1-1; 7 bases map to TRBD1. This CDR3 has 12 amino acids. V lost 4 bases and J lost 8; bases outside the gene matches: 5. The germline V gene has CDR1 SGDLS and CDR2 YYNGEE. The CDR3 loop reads CASSPRTGEAFF. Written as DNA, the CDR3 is TGTGCCAGCAGCCCAAGGACAGGCGAAGCTTTCTTT.

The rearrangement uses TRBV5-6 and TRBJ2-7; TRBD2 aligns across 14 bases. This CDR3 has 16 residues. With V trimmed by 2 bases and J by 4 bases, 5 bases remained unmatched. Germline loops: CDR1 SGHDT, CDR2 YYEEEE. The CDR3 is CASSFMTSGRAYEQYF. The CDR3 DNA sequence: TGTGCCAGCAGCTTTATGACTAGCGGGAGGGCTTACGAGCAGTACTTC. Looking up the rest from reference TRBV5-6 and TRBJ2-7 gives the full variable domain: DAGVTQSPTHLIKTRGQQVTLRCSPKSGHDTVSWYQQALGQGPQFIFQYYEEEERQRGNFPDRFSGHQFPNYSSELNVNALLLGDSALYLCASSFMTSGRAYEQYFGPGTRLTVT.

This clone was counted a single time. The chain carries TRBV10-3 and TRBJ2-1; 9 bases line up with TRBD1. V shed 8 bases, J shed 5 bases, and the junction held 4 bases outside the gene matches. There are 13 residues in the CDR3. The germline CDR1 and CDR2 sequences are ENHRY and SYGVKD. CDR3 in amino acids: CAIGTGLNNEQFF. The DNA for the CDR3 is TGTGCCATCGGGACAGGGTTGAACAATGAGCAGTTCTTC.

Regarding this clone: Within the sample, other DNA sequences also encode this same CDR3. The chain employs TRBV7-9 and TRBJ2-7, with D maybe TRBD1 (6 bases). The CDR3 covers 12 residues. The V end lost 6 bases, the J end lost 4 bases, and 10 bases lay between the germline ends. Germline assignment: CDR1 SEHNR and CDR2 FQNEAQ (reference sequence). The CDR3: CASSSDRYEQYF. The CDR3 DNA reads TGTGCCAGCAGTTCCGACAGGTACGAGCAGTACTTC.

CDR3 loop: CASSTVGRLREGYTF. The CDR3 DNA follows: TGTGCCAGCAGCACAGTGGGACGCCTAAGGGAAGGCTACACCTTC. The rearrangement uses TRBV5-6 and TRBJ1-2; maybe TRBD1 (5 bases). V dropped 4 bases and J dropped 8 bases, with 21 bases sitting between them. From germline, CDR1 is SGHDT and CDR2 YYEEEE. This CDR3 comprises 15 residues.

The DNA of the CDR3 is TGTGCCAGCAGTCTACTAGCGGTGAACACCGGGGAGCTGTTTTTT. Translating gives CASSLLAVNTGELFF. The rearrangement links TRBV7-9 to TRBJ2-2; 8 bases align to TRBD2. Germline V gene lookup returns CDR1 SEHNR and CDR2 FQNEAQ (reference sequence). V lost 6 bases, J lost 1 base, and 4 bases stayed unmatched. The CDR3 covers 15 residues.

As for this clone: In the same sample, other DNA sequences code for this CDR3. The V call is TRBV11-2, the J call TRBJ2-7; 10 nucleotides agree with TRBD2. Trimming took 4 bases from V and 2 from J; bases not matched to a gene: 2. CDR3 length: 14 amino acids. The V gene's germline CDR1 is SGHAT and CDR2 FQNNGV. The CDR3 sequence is CASSSSGSTYEQYF. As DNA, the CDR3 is TGTGCCAGCAGCTCTAGCGGGAGCACCTACGAGCAGTACTTC.

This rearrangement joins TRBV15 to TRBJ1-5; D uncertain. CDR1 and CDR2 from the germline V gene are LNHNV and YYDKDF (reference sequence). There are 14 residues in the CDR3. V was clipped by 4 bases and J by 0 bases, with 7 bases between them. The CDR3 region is CATSKDYSNQPQHF. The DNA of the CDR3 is TGTGCCACCAGCAAGGATTATAGCAATCAGCCCCAGCATTTT.

CDR3 coding DNA: TGCGCCAGCAGCCAGGAACTAGCGGGGATTATCTACGAGCAGTACTTC. Amino acids: CASSQELAGIIYEQYF. V and J are TRBV4-1 and TRBJ2-7; 10 bases match TRBD2. The CDR3 consists of 16 residues. Germline CDR1 reads MGHRA; CDR2 reads YSYEKL. After removal of 3 bases from V and 3 bases from J, the junction contained 8 bases not matched to a gene.

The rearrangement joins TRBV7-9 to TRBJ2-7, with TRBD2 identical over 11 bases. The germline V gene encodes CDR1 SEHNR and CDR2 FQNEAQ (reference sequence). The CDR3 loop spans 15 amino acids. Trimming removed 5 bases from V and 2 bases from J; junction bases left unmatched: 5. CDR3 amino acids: CASSATSGGAYEQYF. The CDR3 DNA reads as TGTGCCAGCAGCGCCACTAGCGGGGGTGCCTACGAGCAGTACTTC. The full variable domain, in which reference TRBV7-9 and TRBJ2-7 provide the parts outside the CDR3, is DTGVSQNPRHKITKRGQNVTFRCDPISEHNRLYWYRQTLGQGPEFLTYFQNEAQLEKSRLLSDRFSAERPKGSFSTLEIQRTEQGDSAMYLCASSATSGGAYEQYFGPGTRLTVT.

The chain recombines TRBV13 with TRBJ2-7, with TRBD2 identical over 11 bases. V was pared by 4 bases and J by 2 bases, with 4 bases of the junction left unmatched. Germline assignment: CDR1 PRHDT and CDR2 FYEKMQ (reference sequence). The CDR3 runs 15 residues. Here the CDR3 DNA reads TGTGCCAGCAGCTCCTCTAGCGGGGGGCCCTACGAGCAGTACTTC. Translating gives CASSSSSGGPYEQYF.

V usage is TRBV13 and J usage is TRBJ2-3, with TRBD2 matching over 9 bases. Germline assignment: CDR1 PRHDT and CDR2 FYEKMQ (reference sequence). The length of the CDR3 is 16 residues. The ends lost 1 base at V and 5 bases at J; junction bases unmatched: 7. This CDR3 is CASSLVPGAGGDTQYF. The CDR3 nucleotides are TGTGCCAGCAGCTTAGTGCCGGGAGCGGGAGGAGATACGCAGTATTTT.